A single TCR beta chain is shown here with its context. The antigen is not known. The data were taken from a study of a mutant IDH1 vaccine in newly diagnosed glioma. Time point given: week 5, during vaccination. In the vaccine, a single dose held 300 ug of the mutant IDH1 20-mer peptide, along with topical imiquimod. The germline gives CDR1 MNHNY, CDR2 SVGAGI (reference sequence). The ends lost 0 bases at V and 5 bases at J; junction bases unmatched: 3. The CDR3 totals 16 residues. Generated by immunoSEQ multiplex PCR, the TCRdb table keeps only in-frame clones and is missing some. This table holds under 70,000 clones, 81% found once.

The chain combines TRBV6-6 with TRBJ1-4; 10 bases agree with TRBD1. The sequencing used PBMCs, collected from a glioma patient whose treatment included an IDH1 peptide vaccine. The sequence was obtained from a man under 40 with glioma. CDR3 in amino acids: CASSYSGGQGNEKLFF. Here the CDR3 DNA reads TGTGCCAGCAGTTACTCGGGGGGACAGGGGAATGAAAAACTGTTTTTT.